The 3 T cell receptor beta chains listed next were all sequenced from one sample in a study of T cell repertoires in cytomegalovirus infection. For these receptors, no antigen is known. TCRdb recomputed calls from the reads with MiXCR, one row per CDR3 protein. This table holds tens of thousands of distinct CDR3 sequences, around 25% found once. The specimen comprised CD8+ T cells from cultured PBMCs, sampled from culture after CMV antigen stimulation. These receptors all come from a human donor in good health (CMV status not recorded). Some clones in this sample may be carry-over from other donors' samples.

The genes are TRBV12-3 or TRBV12-4 and TRBJ1-1; D not resolved. The ends were cut back, 2 bases at V and 11 bases at J, with 15 bases in the middle. There are 13 residues in the CDR3. CDR3 DNA: TGTGCCAGCAGTTTAATTCAGGTCGACGAGGCTTTCTTT. Its translation is CASSLIQVDEAFF.

In this sample, this clonotype turned up once. The chain links TRBV28 to TRBJ1-6; D is unclear. Trimming stripped 4 bases from V and 0 bases from J, with 7 bases between. The germline CDR1 and CDR2 sequences are MDHEN and SYDVKM. The CDR3 contains 15 residues. CDR3 sequence (DNA): TGTGCCAGCAGTTCCCCGAGCTCCTATAATTCACCCCTCCACTTT. Translation gives CASSSPSSYNSPLHF.

J is TRBJ1-1 and V is TRBV4-3; D gene uncertain. The V and J ends lost 0 bases and 0 bases respectively, with 8 bases between them. Germline V gives CDR1 LGHNA, CDR2 YSLEER. This CDR3 is 15 amino acids long. CDR3 DNA sequence: TGCGCCAGCAGCCAAGATATCGCATTGAACACTGAAGCTTTCTTT. It codes for CASSQDIALNTEAFF.